This T cell receptor (beta chain) was recovered during a study of vaccination and CD4 T cells after COVID-19 (dated by TCRdb to between 2021 and 2024). Context from the whole study: Convalescent patients had a positive SARS-CoV-2 result on nasal swab PCR, and of these patients, several had mild disease and one had severe disease. The convalescent cohort included six males and four females, with two Hispanic individuals, seven Caucasians, two Asians and one multiracial person. Participants got two doses of the Pfizer-BioNTech BNT162b2 vaccine (n=8) or two doses of the Moderna mRNA-1273 vaccine (n=2). Post-COVID blood samples were collected from convalescent patients a median of around 100 days after diagnosis, with a range of roughly 30 to 170 days. Post-vaccine blood samples were collected a median of around 10 weeks after the second vaccine dose, ranging from roughly 12 to 250 days. Three convalescent patients gave samples both early after vaccination (day 14) and late after vaccination (days 161 to 241). For stimulating the cultures, overlapping spike peptide pools were used, derived from SARS-CoV-2 as well as from the common cold coronaviruses HCoV-NL63, HCoV-OC43 and HCoV-229E. As controls, cultures received a CEFX viral epitope pool (the positive control), an HIV-1 Nef peptide pool (the negative control), or no peptide at all. In under twelve COVID-19 convalescent patients and a handful of infection-naive healthy vaccine recipients, researchers compared the spike-specific CD4+ TCR repertoire from before mRNA vaccination with the repertoire from after.

The protocol used for the library was PCR. DNA from cultured CD4+ T cells was subjected to TCR sequencing with the Oncomine TCR Beta short-read assay at the Johns Hopkins FTIC core. The QIAamp micro DNA kit was used to extract genomic DNA from the cultured CD4+ T cells. Oncomine TCR Beta libraries from cultured CD4+ T cells were pooled with unique dual indexes and sequenced on an Illumina iSeq 100. Per the source publication's procedure: Non-productive sequences were removed, and CDR3s not starting with C, not ending with F or W, or shorter than 7 amino acids were discarded. The MANAFEST web application was used to identify antigen-specific clonotypes by comparing peptide-stimulated wells against reference wells and other culture wells. Positive clones required FDR below 0.05, an odds ratio above 5, and productive frequency above 0.1% in at least two of three replicate wells. A clonotype counted as cross-reactive if it showed significant expansion both in the SARS-CoV-2 spike wells and in at least one common cold coronavirus spike condition. Levenshtein distances (stringdist) and unrooted phylogenetic trees (ape) in R version 3.6.1 were used to assess CDR3 homology. Clones were called with MiXCR by TCRdb after fastp trimmed the public reads at Q25, and only in-frame beta chains were retained. Entries are consolidated by CDR3 protein sequence, retaining the most common genes and DNA. None of the V and J calls come from the authors' own analysis; TCRdb made them. The sample records about 17,000 distinct CDR3 sequences, about 50% of which are singletons. Together, the top ten hold about 18% of the sample.

What the study reported, not specific to this receptor: Nearly all vaccine-specific clones in convalescent patients (304 of 307) were mono-reactive for SARS-CoV-2 spike rather than cross-reactive with common cold coronaviruses. The median number of SARS-CoV-2-reactive clonotypes rose from around 21 after infection to 35 to 45 after vaccination, but the change was not significant. Only a relatively small number of convalescent patients were included in the study, and early timepoints following natural infection were not analyzed. Among the post-vaccine SARS-CoV-2-reactive clones in convalescent patients, a median 86.3% showed up only after vaccination, which suggests vaccine-specific priming.

The sample's time point label, in plain terms: late sampling 161 to 241 days after vaccination in a few convalescent patients. This sample's treatment or condition label indicates: approximately nine-day PBMC culture with coronavirus spike peptide pools or control peptides (ViraFEST assay). The ViraFEST assay was used in the study, in which antigen-specific T cells were expanded with peptide pools and expanded clonotypes were subsequently identified by TCR sequencing. The convalescent patients' positive SARS-CoV-2 PCR tests fell between March and December 2020, which was before the Alpha, Beta and Delta variants emerged in the United States. Each well held roughly 2 million PBMCs cultured in IMDM containing approximately 5.3% human AB serum and around 10 IU/ml IL-2, with 8.5 to 10 ug/ml peptide pools added. On days 3 and 7, half of the culture medium was replaced with fresh IL-2-containing medium. CD4+ T cells were isolated after 10 days of culture through negative selection using the EasySep CD4+ T cell isolation kit. PBMCs were separated from whole blood using Ficoll-Paque Plus gradient centrifugation and then either used fresh or cryopreserved at -140C. Culture conditions were generally each tested in triplicate wells.

Its CDR3 holds 19 amino acids, cysteine through phenylalanine. Only CDR3 DNA remains: 57 bases, in frame from the first base. Looking up the germline V gene (reference sequence) yields CDR1 SGHNT and CDR2 YYREEE. Ends trimmed: V by 3 bases, J by 0 bases; bases unmatched to a gene: 17. In the case of this clonotype: Its target antigen remains unknown. One base away there is no much larger clone; base qualities are not given.

In this chain, TRBV5-4 is recombined with TRBJ1-1, with 7 central nucleotides matching TRBD1. This TCR derives from a human donor who had recovered from COVID-19. Sample: CD4+ T cells from blood, cultured in vitro, taken about 7 months after SARS-CoV-2 vaccination. CDR3 loop: CASSSSSMTGFGLNTEAFF. The nucleotide sequence reads as follows: TGTGCCAGCAGCTCATCTTCCATGACAGGGTTCGGCTTGAACACTGAAGCTTTCTTT.